The 15 T cell receptor beta chains reported below all come from one sample, sequenced in a study of human CD4 T cells and Enterobacteriaceae. Assay: immunoSEQ multiplex PCR; the TCRdb copy retains only in-frame clones and omits some. The repertoire holds fewer than 35,000 clones, with 65% to 85% as singletons. The memory gate held CD4+ cells that were not CD45RA+CCR7+CD95- naive cells, over 95% pure. Sequencing used memory CD4+ T cells from blood. These receptors were obtained from a human donor in good health.

The CDR3 protein is CATSRDQGEYGYTF. The CDR3 DNA is TGTGCCACCAGCAGAGATCAGGGCGAGTATGGCTACACCTTC. The genes are TRBV15 and TRBJ1-2, with a tentative D call TRBD1 (5 bases). Germline CDR1 is LNHNV and CDR2 is YYDKDF (reference sequence). The CDR3 length is 14 residues. V lost 0 bases and J lost 5, with 10 bases in between.

The chain couples TRBV5-1 to TRBJ2-5; 11 bases fit TRBD2. The CDR3 consists of 15 residues. With 2 bases clipped from V and 2 bases from J, the junction kept 2 bases outside the gene matches. Germline CDR1 reads SGHRS; CDR2 reads YFSETQ. The CDR3 region has the DNA TGCGCCAGCAGCTTTCTAGCGGGAGGACAAGAGACCCAGTACTTC. Translated, it gives CASSFLAGGQETQYF. Complete variable domain (other parts from reference TRBV5-1 and TRBJ2-5): KAGVTQTPRYLIKTRGQQVTLSCSPISGHRSVSWYQQTPGQGLQFLFEYFSETQRNKGNFPGRFSGRQFSNSRSEMNVSTLELGDSALYLCASSFLAGGQETQYFGPGTRLLVL.

This chain joins TRBV27 and TRBJ2-1; D is undetermined. Germline-derived CDR1 and CDR2 are MNHEY and SMNVEV (reference sequence). The CDR3 has 16 amino acids. V gave up 7 bases and J gave up 5 bases, with 21 bases separating them. The CDR3 DNA reads TGTGCCAGCACCTTTCGTAGGACCGCGGTCAACAATGAGCAGTTCTTC. Its protein product is CASTFRRTAVNNEQFF.

The chain recombines TRBV5-1 with TRBJ2-6, with D possibly called TRBD1 or TRBD2 (7 bases each). Germline V gene sequence: CDR1 SGHRS, CDR2 YFSETQ. This CDR3 comprises 18 residues. Trimming took 4 bases from V and 0 from J, leaving 17 bases between them. The CDR3 coding sequence is TGCGCCAGCAGCCAAGGTCAGGGGGGGAGCTCTGGGGCCAACGTCCTGACTTTC. Translated, it gives CASSQGQGGSSGANVLTF.

This sequence joins TRBV27 and TRBJ2-3, with 7 bases matching TRBD1. Germline trimming cut 2 bases from V and 2 bases from J; bases unmatched to any gene: 4. Germline loops: CDR1 MNHEY, CDR2 SMNVEV (reference sequence). This CDR3 contains 15 residues. The CDR3 bases are TGTGCCAGCAGTTTACGAACAGGGGACACAGATACGCAGTATTTT. Translated: CASSLRTGDTDTQYF.

V and J are TRBV6-5 and TRBJ2-5; 9 positions match TRBD1. The tail of the sequence fits TRBJ2-7 better, so the J call may be wrong. CDR3 length equals 14 residues. Germline values: CDR1 MNHEY, CDR2 SVGAGI. Here the CDR3 DNA reads TGTGCCAGCGGGAAGGACAGGGGAATTCACGAGCAGTACTTC. Its protein is CASGKDRGIHEQYF.

The chain has TRBV6-1 and TRBJ2-7; maybe TRBD2 (5 bases). Germline values: CDR1 MNHNS, CDR2 SASEGT. The CDR3 consists of 14 residues. V lost 5 bases, J lost 9 bases, and 20 bases lay in between. CDR3 region: CASSRSGEGYGQYF. The CDR3, as DNA: TGTGCCAGCAGTCGCAGCGGTGAGGGCTATGGGCAGTACTTC.

The chain links TRBV28 to TRBJ1-5, with D unclear. The CDR3 sequence is 14 residues long. V was shortened by 4 bases and J by 7 bases, with 14 bases between the two germline ends. Germline lookup yields CDR1 MDHEN and CDR2 SYDVKM. CDR3 coding DNA: TGTGCCAGCAGTTATGAGGGCGCGAGCCAGCCCCAGCATTTT. Its translation is CASSYEGASQPQHF.

CDR3 sequence: CASSLAGGLDTDTQYF. The CDR3 DNA reads as TGTGCCAGCAGCTTAGCGGGGGGCCTCGACACAGATACGCAGTATTTT. The chain is built from TRBV5-4 and TRBJ2-3; 9 nucleotides line up with TRBD2. Trimming cost V 2 bases and J 2 bases; bases outside gene matches: 6. Germline V gene sequence: CDR1 SGHNT, CDR2 YYREEE (reference sequence). The CDR3 is 16 residues long.

This chain joins TRBV18 and TRBJ2-3; D call uncertain. Germline CDR1 reads KGHSH; CDR2 reads LQKENI. Trimming shortened V by 0 bases and J by 6 bases, and 7 bases separated the two germline ends. The CDR3 runs to 13 residues. This chain's CDR3 is CASSPPSVDTQYF. In nucleotides, the CDR3 is TGTGCCAGCTCACCACCGAGCGTTGATACGCAGTATTTT.

The chain carries TRBV5-1 and TRBJ2-3; the D is unclear. Trimming left V 0 bases short and J 0 bases short, with 14 bases between. The CDR3 consists of 17 residues. CDR1 is SGHRS, CDR2 YFSETQ, per germline. CDR3 region: CASSLVQIPFSTDTQYF. The DNA of the CDR3 is TGCGCCAGCAGCTTGGTTCAAATTCCTTTTAGCACAGATACGCAGTATTTT. The complete variable domain, with remaining parts taken from reference TRBV5-1 and TRBJ2-3, reads KAGVTQTPRYLIKTRGQQVTLSCSPISGHRSVSWYQQTPGQGLQFLFEYFSETQRNKGNFPGRFSGRQFSNSRSEMNVSTLELGDSALYLCASSLVQIPFSTDTQYFGPGTRLTVL.

J is TRBJ2-7 and V is TRBV5-1; 13 bases are shared with TRBD2. The CDR3 is 16 amino acids. The V gene's germline CDR1 is SGHRS and CDR2 YFSETQ. Unmatched junction bases numbered 8, after V lost 4 bases and J lost 4 bases. The CDR3 DNA reads TGCGCCAGCAGCCTCGGACTAGCGGGAGAGGGTTACGAGCAGTACTTC. As protein: CASSLGLAGEGYEQYF.

The rearrangement uses TRBV4-1 and TRBJ1-5; D remains ambiguous. The CDR3 contains 16 residues. The V and J ends lost 1 base and 3 bases respectively, with 13 bases between them. The V gene's germline CDR1 is MGHRA and CDR2 YSYEKL. The CDR3 loop reads CASSQVSPRNNQPQHF. The CDR3 DNA is TGCGCCAGCAGCCAAGTGTCCCCGCGGAACAATCAGCCCCAGCATTTT.

This chain links TRBV27 with TRBJ2-7; TRBD1 is a possible D gene (6 bases). There are 13 residues in the CDR3. Germline V gene data show CDR1 as MNHEY and CDR2 as SMNVEV (reference sequence). V lost 6 bases, J lost 7 bases, and 16 bases lay in between. CDR3 region: CASSWDKKSEQYF. CDR3 in DNA: TGTGCCAGCAGCTGGGACAAAAAGTCTGAGCAGTACTTC.

V is TRBV7-9 and J is TRBJ2-1, with 8 positions matching TRBD1. The CDR3 has 17 amino acids. J lost 0 bases, V lost 5 bases, and 9 bases had no gene match. Germline assignment: CDR1 SEHNR and CDR2 FQNEAQ (reference sequence). DNA of the CDR3: TGTGCCAGCAGCCCCCGACAGGGGTCTAGCTCCTACAATGAGCAGTTCTTC. Protein product: CASSPRQGSSSYNEQFF.